Listed below are T cell receptor beta chains from one sample, sequenced in a study of blood T cell repertoires in COVID-19. Clones were read by immunoSEQ multiplex PCR, and TCRdb kept only the in-frame ones, dropping some. Among 350,000 to 450,000 clones listed, approximately 91% were seen once. The specimen sequenced was PBMCs or T cells enriched from blood (not recorded which). The source of these receptors is a woman aged 40 to 50 who had been exposed to COVID-19. The CDR3 runs from the conserved cysteine through the conserved F or W. The D gene is left open where the match is weak. Clone size is shown for a subset of rows, as once, few, many or a class of expanded clone.

d_gene,j_gene,v_gene,abundance,CDR3aa,CDR3nt
TRBD1,TRBJ1-1,TRBV10-3,.,CAISEQGASEAFF,TGTGCCATCAGTGAGCAGGGGGCGTCTGAAGCTTTCTTT
TRBD2,TRBJ2-7,TRBV6-2/TRBV6-3,.,CASSRAGGFYEQYF,TGTGCCAGCAGTCGCGCGGGGGGTTTCTACGAGCAGTACTTC
TRBD1,TRBJ1-1,TRBV7-9,.,CASSTQGQFSEAFF,TGTGCCAGCAGCACACAGGGACAGTTCTCTGAAGCTTTCTTT
TRBD1,TRBJ1-6,TRBV30,.,CACRWDRGNSPLHF,TGTGCCTGCAGGTGGGACAGGGGCAATTCACCCCTCCACTTT
TRBD2,TRBJ2-1,TRBV5-1,.,CASSRAGGWDEQFF,TGCGCCAGCAGCAGAGCGGGAGGATGGGATGAGCAGTTCTTC
.,TRBJ1-2,TRBV30,.,CAWTPGSYGYTF,TGTGCCTGGACCCCGGGAAGTTATGGCTACACCTTC
.,TRBJ1-4,TRBV18,.,CASSRAGSNEKLFF,TGTGCCAGCTCGCGGGCAGGCTCAAATGAAAAACTGTTTTTT
.,TRBJ1-5,TRBV7-9,.,CASSSGTLGGPQHF,TGTGCCAGCAGCTCAGGGACCTTAGGGGGACCCCAGCATTTT
.,TRBJ1-6,TRBV6-5,.,CASNRVGSYNSPLHF,TGTGCCAGCAACAGGGTCGGCTCCTATAATTCACCCCTCCACTTT
.,TRBJ1-5,TRBV27,.,CASKGGSGNQPQHF,TGTGCCAGCAAAGGGGGTTCAGGCAATCAGCCCCAGCATTTT
.,TRBJ2-5,TRBV13,.,CASSPDSQETQYF,TGTGCCAGCAGCCCCGACAGTCAAGAGACCCAGTACTTC
.,TRBJ1-2,TRBV21-1,.,CASSKGPGGGNYGYTF,TGTGCCAGCAGCAAAGGGCCCGGGGGGGGAAACTATGGCTACACCTTC
TRBD2,TRBJ2-3,TRBV5-1,.,CASSRDGGGPRTQYF,TGCGCCAGCAGCCGGGACGGGGGAGGGCCACGTACGCAGTATTTT
TRBD2,TRBJ2-7,TRBV11-2,.,CASKALGLAGGEQYF,TGTGCCAGCAAGGCCCTTGGACTAGCGGGGGGCGAGCAGTACTTC
TRBD1,TRBJ1-2,TRBV3-1/TRBV3-2,.,CASSQGGQGYGYTF,TGTGCCAGCAGCCAAGGGGGACAGGGCTATGGCTACACCTTC
TRBD1,TRBJ2-7,TRBV30,.,CAWRRQGAPYEQYF,TGTGCCTGGAGAAGACAGGGGGCGCCTTACGAGCAGTACTTC
TRBD1,TRBJ1-2,TRBV19,.,CASRSGGTALYGYTF,TGTGCCAGTAGATCCGGCGGGACAGCACTCTATGGCTACACCTTC
.,TRBJ2-3,TRBV10-2,.,CASTEGRDTQYF,TGCGCCAGCACGGAGGGAAGAGATACGCAGTATTTT
.,TRBJ2-2,TRBV5-1,few,CASTNEGGYLTGELFF,TGCGCCAGCACCAATGAAGGGGGTTATCTGACCGGGGAGCTGTTTTTT
TRBD1,TRBJ2-5,TRBV29-1,.,CSVYPGGETQYF,TGCAGCGTCTATCCAGGGGGAGAGACCCAGTACTTC
.,TRBJ2-1,TRBV30,.,CAWSSPPGVLGNEQFF,TGTGCCTGGAGTAGTCCGCCAGGGGTTTTGGGGAATGAGCAGTTCTTC
TRBD1,TRBJ2-1,TRBV23-1,.,CASSQPGQGDNEQFF,TGCGCCAGCAGTCAGCCGGGACAGGGGGACAATGAGCAGTTCTTC
TRBD1,TRBJ1-1,TRBV25-1,few,CASSAPGQLNTEAFF,TGTGCCAGCAGTGCACCGGGACAGCTGAACACTGAAGCTTTCTTT
TRBD2,TRBJ2-5,TRBV7-2,.,CASSLGLAGAGEYF,TGTGCCAGCAGCTTAGGACTAGCGGGAGCGGGGGAGTACTTC
.,TRBJ2-1,TRBV15,.,CATSRDGDFNYNEQFF,TGTGCCACCAGCAGAGATGGGGACTTTAACTACAATGAGCAGTTCTTC
TRBD1,TRBJ2-1,TRBV19,.,CASSSRGWDRGPDEQFF,TGTGCCAGTAGTTCACGGGGGTGGGACAGGGGGCCCGATGAGCAGTTCTTC
.,TRBJ2-7,TRBV21-1,.,CASFADPGEQYF,TGTGCCAGCTTCGCAGACCCAGGCGAGCAGTACTTC
TRBD1,TRBJ2-7,TRBV7-9,.,CASSLEGQGAHNEQYF,TGTGCCAGCAGCTTAGAGGGACAGGGGGCGCATAACGAGCAGTACTTC
TRBD2,TRBJ2-1,TRBV5-4,.,CASSRGLAGGDDEQFF,TGTGCCAGCAGTCGGGGGCTAGCGGGAGGGGATGATGAGCAGTTCTTC
.,TRBJ2-3,TRBV2,.,CASSEGGSYTQYF,TGTGCCAGCAGTGAGGGGGGTAGCTATACGCAGTATTTT
.,TRBJ1-2,TRBV29-1,once,CSVEVRVSYTF,TGCAGCGTTGAAGTGAGGGTCAGCTACACCTTC